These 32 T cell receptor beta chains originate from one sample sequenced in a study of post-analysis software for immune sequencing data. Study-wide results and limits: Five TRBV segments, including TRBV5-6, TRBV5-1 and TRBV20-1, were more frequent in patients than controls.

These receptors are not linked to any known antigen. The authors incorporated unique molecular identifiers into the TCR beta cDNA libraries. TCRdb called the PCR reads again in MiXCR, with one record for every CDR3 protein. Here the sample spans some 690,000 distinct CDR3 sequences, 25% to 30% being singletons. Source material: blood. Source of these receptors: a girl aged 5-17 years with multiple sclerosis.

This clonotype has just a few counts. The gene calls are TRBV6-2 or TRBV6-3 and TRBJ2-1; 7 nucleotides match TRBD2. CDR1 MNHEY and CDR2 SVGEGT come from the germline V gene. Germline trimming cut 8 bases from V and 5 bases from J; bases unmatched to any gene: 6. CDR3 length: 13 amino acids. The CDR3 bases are TGTGCCAGCGCCGGGACTACGAACAATGAGCAGTTCTTC. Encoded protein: CASAGTTNNEQFF.

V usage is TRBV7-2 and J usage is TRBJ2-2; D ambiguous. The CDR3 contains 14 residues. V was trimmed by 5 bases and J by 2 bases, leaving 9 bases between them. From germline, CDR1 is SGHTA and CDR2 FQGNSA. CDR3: CASSEDINTGELFF. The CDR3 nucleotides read TGTGCCAGCAGCGAAGACATTAACACCGGGGAGCTGTTTTTT.

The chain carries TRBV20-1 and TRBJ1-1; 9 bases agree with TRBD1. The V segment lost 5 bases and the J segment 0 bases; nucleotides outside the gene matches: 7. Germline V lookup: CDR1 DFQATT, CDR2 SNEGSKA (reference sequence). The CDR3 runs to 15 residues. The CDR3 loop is CSAVGQGSMNTEAFF. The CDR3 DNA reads TGCAGTGCTGTGGGACAGGGCAGCATGAACACTGAAGCTTTCTTT.

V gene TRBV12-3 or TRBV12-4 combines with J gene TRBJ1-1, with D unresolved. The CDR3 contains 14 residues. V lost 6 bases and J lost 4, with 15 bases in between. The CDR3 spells CASREEVWGTEAFF. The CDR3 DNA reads TGTGCCAGCAGGGAAGAAGTTTGGGGCACTGAAGCTTTCTTT.

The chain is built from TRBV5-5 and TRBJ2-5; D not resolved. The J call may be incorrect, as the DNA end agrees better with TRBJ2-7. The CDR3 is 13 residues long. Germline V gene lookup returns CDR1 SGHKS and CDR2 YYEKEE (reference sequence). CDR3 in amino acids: CASSSGFVAEQYF. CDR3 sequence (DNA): TGTGCCAGCAGTTCCGGGTTCGTCGCCGAGCAGTACTTC.

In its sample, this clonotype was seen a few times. CDR3 nucleotide sequence: TGTGCCAGCAGCCCGCGAGAAATGGATAGCAATCAGCCCCAGCATTTT. Residues: CASSPREMDSNQPQHF. The rearrangement uses TRBV7-8 and TRBJ1-5, with D unresolved. V lost 5 bases and J lost 0, with 14 bases in between. This CDR3 is built from 16 residues. In germline, CDR1 is SGHVS, CDR2 FQNEAQ.

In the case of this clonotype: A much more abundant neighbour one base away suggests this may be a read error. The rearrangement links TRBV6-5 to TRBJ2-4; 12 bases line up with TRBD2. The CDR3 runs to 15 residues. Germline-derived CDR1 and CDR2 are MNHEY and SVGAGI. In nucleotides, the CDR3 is TGTGCCGGCAGTTCCACCGGGACTAGCGGGTCTATTCAGTACTTC. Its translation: CAGSSTGTSGSIQYF.

The chain's CDR3 is CASSQMLTGPGTSGYEQYF. The CDR3 DNA reads TGTGCCAGCAGTCAAATGCTAACAGGGCCCGGGACTAGCGGTTACGAGCAGTACTTC. The V and J genes are TRBV7-2 and TRBJ2-7; 11 bases match TRBD2. This CDR3 has 19 amino acids. Germline lookup yields CDR1 SGHTA and CDR2 FQGNSA. Trimming took 6 bases from V and 4 from J; bases not matched to a gene: 20.

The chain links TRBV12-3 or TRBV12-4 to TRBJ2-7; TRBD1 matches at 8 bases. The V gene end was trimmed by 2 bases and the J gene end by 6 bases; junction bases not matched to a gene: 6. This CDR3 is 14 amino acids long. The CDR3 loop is CASSLFQGAGEQYF. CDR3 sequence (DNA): TGTGCCAGCAGTTTATTCCAGGGGGCGGGCGAGCAGTACTTC.

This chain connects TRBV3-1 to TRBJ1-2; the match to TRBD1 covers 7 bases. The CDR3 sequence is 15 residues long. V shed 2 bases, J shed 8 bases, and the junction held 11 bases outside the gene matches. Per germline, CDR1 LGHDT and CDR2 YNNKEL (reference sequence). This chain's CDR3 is CASSQPLGGLGGYTF. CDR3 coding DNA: TGTGCCAGCAGCCAACCCCTAGGGGGCTTAGGAGGCTACACCTTC.

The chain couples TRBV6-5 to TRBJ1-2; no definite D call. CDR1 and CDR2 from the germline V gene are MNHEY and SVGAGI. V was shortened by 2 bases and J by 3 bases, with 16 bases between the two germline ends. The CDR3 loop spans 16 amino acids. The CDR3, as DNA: TGTGCCAGCAGTTACGTCGGGGTTGGGCTTGACTATGGCTACACCTTC. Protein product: CASSYVGVGLDYGYTF.

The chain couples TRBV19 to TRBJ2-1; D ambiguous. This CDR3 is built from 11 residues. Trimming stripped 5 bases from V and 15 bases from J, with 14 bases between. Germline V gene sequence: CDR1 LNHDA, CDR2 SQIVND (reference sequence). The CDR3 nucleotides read TGTGCCAGTAGTGCAGGTGAACGGTCGTTCTTC. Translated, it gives CASSAGERSFF.

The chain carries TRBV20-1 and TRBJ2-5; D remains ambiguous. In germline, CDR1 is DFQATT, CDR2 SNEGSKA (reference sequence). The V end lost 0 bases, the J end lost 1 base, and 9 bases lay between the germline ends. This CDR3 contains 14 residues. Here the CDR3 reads CSARDLLTQETQYF. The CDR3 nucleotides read TGCAGTGCTAGAGATCTGTTGACCCAAGAGACCCAGTACTTC.

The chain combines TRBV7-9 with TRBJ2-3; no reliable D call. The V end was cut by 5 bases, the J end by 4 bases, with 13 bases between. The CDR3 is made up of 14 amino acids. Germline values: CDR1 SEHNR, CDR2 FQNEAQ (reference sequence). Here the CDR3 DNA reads TGTGCCAGCAGCCCCCCGATCAGTGCAGATACGCAGTATTTT. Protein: CASSPPISADTQYF.

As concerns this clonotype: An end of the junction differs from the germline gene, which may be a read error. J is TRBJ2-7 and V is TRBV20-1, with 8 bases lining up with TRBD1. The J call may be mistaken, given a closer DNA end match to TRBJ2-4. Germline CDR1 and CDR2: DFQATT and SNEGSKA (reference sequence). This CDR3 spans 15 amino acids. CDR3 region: CGARDSVDRADIQYF. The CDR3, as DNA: TGCGGTGCTAGAGATAGTGTGGACAGGGCGGACATTCAGTACTTC.

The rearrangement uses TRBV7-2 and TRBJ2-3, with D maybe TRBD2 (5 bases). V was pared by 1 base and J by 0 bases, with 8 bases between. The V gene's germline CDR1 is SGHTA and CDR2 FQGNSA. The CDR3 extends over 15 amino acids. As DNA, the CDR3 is TGTGCCAGCAGCTTAGGGGAGTACAGCACAGATACGCAGTATTTT. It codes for CASSLGEYSTDTQYF.

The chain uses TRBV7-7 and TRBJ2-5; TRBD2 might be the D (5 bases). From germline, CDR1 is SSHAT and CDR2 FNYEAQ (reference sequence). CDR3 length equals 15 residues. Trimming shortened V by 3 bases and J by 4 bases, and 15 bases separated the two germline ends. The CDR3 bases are TGTGCCAGCAGCTTTAGTCCTAGCCCCCTAGAGACCCAGTACTTC. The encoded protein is CASSFSPSPLETQYF.

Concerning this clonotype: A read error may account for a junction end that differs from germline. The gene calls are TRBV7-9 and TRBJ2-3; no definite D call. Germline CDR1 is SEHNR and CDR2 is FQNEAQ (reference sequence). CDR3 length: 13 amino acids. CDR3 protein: CASSLEDAHTLYF. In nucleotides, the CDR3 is TGTGCCAGCAGCCTAGAGGACGCGCATACGCTGTATTTT.

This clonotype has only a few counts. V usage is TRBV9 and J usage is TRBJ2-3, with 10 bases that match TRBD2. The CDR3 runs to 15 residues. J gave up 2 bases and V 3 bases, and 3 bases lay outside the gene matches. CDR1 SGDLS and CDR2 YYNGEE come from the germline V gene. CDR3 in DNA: TGTGCCAGCAGCGGAGGACTAGCGGTCACAGATACGCAGTATTTT. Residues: CASSGGLAVTDTQYF.

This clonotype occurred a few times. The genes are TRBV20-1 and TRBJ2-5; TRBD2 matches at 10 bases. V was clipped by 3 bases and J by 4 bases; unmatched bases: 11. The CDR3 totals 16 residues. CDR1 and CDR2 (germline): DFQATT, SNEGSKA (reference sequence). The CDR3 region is CSASWLAGANGETQYF. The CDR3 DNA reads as TGCAGTGCTAGTTGGCTAGCGGGAGCGAATGGAGAGACCCAGTACTTC.

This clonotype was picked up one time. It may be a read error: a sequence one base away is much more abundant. CDR3 sequence: CSVEKGRGAHEQYF. The CDR3 nucleotides read TGCAGCGTTGAAAAGGGACGGGGGGCCCACGAGCAGTACTTC. The rearrangement uses TRBV29-1 and TRBJ2-7, with D possibly being TRBD2 (7 bases). CDR1 is SQVTM and CDR2 is ANQGSEA in the germline V gene. V gave up 2 bases and J gave up 5 bases, with 16 bases separating them. The CDR3 extends over 14 amino acids.

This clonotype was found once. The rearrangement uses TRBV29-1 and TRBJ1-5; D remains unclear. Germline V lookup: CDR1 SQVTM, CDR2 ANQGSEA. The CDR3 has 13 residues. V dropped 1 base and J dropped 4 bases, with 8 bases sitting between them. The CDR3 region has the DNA TGCAGCGTTGAAGTGACGGGTAATCAGCCCCAGCATTTT. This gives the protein CSVEVTGNQPQHF.

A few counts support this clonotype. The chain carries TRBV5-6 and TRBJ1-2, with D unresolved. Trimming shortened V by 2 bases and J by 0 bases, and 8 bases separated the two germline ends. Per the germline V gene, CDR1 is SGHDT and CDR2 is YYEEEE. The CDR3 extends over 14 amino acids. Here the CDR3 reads CASSFAGPNYGYTF. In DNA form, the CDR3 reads TGTGCCAGCAGCTTTGCCGGTCCTAACTATGGCTACACCTTC.

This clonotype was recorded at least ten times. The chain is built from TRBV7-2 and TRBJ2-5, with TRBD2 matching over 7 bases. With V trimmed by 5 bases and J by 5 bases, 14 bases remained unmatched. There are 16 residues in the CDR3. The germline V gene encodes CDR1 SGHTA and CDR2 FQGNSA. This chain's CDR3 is CASSPRNRGSMETQYF. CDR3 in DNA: TGTGCCAGCAGCCCCAGGAATCGCGGGAGTATGGAGACCCAGTACTTC.

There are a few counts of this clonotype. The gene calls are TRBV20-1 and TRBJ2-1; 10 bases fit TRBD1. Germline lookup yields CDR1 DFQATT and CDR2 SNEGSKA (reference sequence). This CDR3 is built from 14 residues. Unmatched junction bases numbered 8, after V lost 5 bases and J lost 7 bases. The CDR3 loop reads CSAGDRGEWNEQFF. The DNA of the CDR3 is TGCAGTGCTGGGGACAGGGGAGAGTGGAATGAGCAGTTCTTC.

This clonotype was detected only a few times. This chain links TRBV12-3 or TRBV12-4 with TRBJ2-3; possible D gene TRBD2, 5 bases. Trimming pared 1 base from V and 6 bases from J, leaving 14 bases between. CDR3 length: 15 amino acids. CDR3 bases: TGTGCCAGCAGTTTAGGGGCTAGCAATGCGGATACGCAGTATTTT. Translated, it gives CASSLGASNADTQYF.

CDR3 nucleotide sequence: TGTGCCAGCAGTTACGGGGGTGAACTCGTTCGTTCCACCTACGAGCAGTACTTC. Translating gives CASSYGGELVRSTYEQYF. The genes are TRBV6-5 and TRBJ2-7; D assignment may be TRBD1 or TRBD2 (5 bases each). The ends were cut back, 2 bases at V and 2 bases at J, with 22 bases in the middle. The CDR3 contains 18 residues. Germline values: CDR1 MNHEY, CDR2 SVGAGI.

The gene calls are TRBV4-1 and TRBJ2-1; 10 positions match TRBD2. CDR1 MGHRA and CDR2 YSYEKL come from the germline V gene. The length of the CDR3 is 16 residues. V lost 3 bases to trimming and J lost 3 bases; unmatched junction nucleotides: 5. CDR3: CASSHLTSGIYNEQFF. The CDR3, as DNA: TGCGCCAGCAGCCACCTCACTAGCGGGATCTACAATGAGCAGTTCTTC.

The CDR3 nucleotides are TGTGCCAGCACATCCGGGACAGGGGTCTACGAGCAGTACTTC. It encodes CASTSGTGVYEQYF. This chain links TRBV6-2 or TRBV6-3 with TRBJ2-7, with TRBD1 identical over 10 bases. Losses at the gene ends were 7 bases for V and 3 bases for J; bases not matched to a gene: 6. The CDR3 is 14 residues long. Germline V lookup: CDR1 MNHEY, CDR2 SVGEGT.

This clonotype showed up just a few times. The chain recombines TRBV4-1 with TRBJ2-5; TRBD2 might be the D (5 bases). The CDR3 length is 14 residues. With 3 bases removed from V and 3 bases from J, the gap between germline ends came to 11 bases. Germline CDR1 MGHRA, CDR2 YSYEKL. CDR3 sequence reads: CASSHASGEETQYF. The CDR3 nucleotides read TGCGCCAGCAGCCACGCTTCCGGGGAAGAGACCCAGTACTTC.

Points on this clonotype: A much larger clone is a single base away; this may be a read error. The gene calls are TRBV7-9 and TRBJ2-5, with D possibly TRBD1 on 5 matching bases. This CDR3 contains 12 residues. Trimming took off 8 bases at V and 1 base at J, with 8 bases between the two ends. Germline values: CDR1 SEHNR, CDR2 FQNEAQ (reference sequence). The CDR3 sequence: CASGQGQETQYF. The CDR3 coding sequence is TGTGCCAGCGGGCAGGGCCAAGAGACCCAGTACTTC. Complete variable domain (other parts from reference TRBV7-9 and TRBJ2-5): DTGVSQNPRHKITKRGQNVTFRCDPISEHNRLYWYRQTLGQGPEFLTYFQNEAQLEKSRLLSDRFSAERPKGSFSTLEIQRTEQGDSAMYLCASGQGQETQYFGPGTRLLVL.

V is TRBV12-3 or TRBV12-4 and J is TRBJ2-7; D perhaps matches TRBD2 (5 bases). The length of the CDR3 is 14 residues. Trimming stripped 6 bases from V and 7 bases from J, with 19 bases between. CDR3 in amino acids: CASSAGRGLGEQYV. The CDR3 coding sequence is TGTGCCAGCAGCGCAGGCAGAGGGCTCGGGGAGCAGTACGTC.